One sample yielded the 3 T cell receptor beta chains listed below, sequenced in a study of T cells in women clearing cervical HPV infection. The method was immunoSEQ multiplex PCR; TCRdb's version includes in-frame clones alone and lacks a portion of them. The sample data list roughly 40,000 clones. The specimen sequenced was blood buffy coat. All receptors derive from a woman aged 18 to 75 with a cervical HPV16 infection that either progressed to CIN3+ or cleared (not recorded which).

As regards this clone: The read stops 3 residues short of the end of the CDR3; the missing end is completed from the germline J gene. The chain has TRBV6-2 or TRBV6-3 and TRBJ2-3, with TRBD1 identical over 9 bases. CDR1 and CDR2 from the germline V gene are MNHEY and SVGEGT. This CDR3 spans 15 amino acids. CDR3 DNA, as far as it was read: TGTGCCAGCAGTTACGGACAGGGGATCCAAGAGACG. This sequence encodes CASSYGQGIQET. From start to end, the CDR3 is CASSYGQGIQETQYF.

To note about this clone: The read ends 3 residues before the CDR3 terminus; that terminus is restored from the germline J gene. The chain uses TRBV5-1 and TRBJ2-7, with 9 bases lining up with TRBD2. J gave up 5 bases and V 3 bases, and 6 bases lay outside the gene matches. The CDR3 is 14 residues long. CDR1 and CDR2 from the germline V gene are SGHRS and YFSETQ. The CDR3 is CASSSGSGSDEQYF. The sequenced CDR3 bases are TGCGCCAGCAGCTCGGGTAGCGGGAGTGACGAG.

A word on this clone: The DNA ends 3 residues before the CDR3 does, and the rest of the CDR3 is filled in from the germline J gene. The chain carries TRBV20-1 and TRBJ1-2; tentative D call: TRBD1 (6 bases). The V end lost 0 bases, the J end lost 7 bases, and 9 bases lay between the germline ends. Germline values: CDR1 DFQATT, CDR2 SNEGSKA (reference sequence). This CDR3 is 12 amino acids long. CDR3: CSARENRVGYTF. The sequenced part of the CDR3 DNA is TGCAGTGCTAGAGAGAACAGGGTTGGC.